One TCR beta chain is described in this entry. Its target is unknown. Germline V gene sequence: CDR1 SGHRS, CDR2 YFSETQ. The V gene end was trimmed by 3 bases and the J gene end by 1 base; junction bases not matched to a gene: 6. The CDR3 has 15 amino acids. The data belong to a study of a mutant IDH1 vaccine in newly diagnosed glioma. Whole-study context: Treated patients had a mean age of approximately 41 years and a sex split that was roughly 60% male and roughly 38% female. Scheduled at week 35, visit V12 preceded visit V13, held at week 47.

TCRdb keeps only in-frame clones here, not all; method: immunoSEQ multiplex PCR. The sample contains tens of thousands of clones, just under 80% of which appear only once. Time point defined: week 35, safety follow-up. Topical imiquimod was applied with each vaccine dose, which held 300 ug of mutant IDH1 20-mer peptide. Overall study results and limits: Among all patients, vaccine-induced immune responses occurred in around 95%. No link was apparently found between pseudoprogression and changes in top peripheral T cell clonotypes.

The specimen comprised PBMCs, sampled from a glioma patient whose treatment included an IDH1 peptide vaccine. This sequence joins TRBV5-1 and TRBJ2-5, with 7 bases identical to TRBD1. This clonotype was obtained from a man between 40 and 49 years old with glioma. Some clones in this sample may be carry-over from other donors' samples. CDR3 DNA sequence: TGCGCCAGCAGCTCCCGACAGGGCAGCCAAGAGACCCAGTACTTC. Translated: CASSSRQGSQETQYF. Looking up the rest from reference TRBV5-1 and TRBJ2-5 gives the full variable domain: KAGVTQTPRYLIKTRGQQVTLSCSPISGHRSVSWYQQTPGQGLQFLFEYFSETQRNKGNFPGRFSGRQFSNSRSEMNVSTLELGDSALYLCASSSRQGSQETQYFGPGTRLLVL.